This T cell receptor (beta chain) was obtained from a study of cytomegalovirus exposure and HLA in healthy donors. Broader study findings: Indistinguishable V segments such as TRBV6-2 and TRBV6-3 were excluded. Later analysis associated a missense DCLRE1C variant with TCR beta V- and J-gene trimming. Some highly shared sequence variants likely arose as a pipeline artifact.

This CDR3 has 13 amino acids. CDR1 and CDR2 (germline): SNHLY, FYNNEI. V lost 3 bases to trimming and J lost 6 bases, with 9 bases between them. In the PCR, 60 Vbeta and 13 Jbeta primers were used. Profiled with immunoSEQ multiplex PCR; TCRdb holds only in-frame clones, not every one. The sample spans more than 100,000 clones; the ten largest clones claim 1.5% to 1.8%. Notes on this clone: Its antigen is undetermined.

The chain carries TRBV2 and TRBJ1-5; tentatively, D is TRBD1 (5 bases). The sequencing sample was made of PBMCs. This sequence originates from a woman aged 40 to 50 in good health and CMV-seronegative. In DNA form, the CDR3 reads TGTGCCAGCAGTGACAAAAGGGGTCAGCCCCAGCATTTT. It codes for CASSDKRGQPQHF.